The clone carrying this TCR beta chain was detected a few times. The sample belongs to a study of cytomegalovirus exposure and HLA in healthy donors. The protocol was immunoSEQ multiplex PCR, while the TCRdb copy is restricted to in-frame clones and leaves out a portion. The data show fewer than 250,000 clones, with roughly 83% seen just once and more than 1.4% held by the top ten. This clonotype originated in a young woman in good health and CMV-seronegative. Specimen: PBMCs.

The CDR3 bases are TGTGCCAGTAAAGAGGGGGCTGGGGCCAACGTCCTGACTTTC. It translates to CASKEGAGANVLTF. The chain has TRBV19 and TRBJ2-6, with a tentative D call TRBD1 (6 bases). The CDR3 is 14 residues long. Germline lookup yields CDR1 LNHDA and CDR2 SQIVND (reference sequence). Trimming took 7 bases from V and 2 from J, leaving 9 bases between them.